This T cell receptor (beta chain) emerged from a study of T cell repertoires in cytomegalovirus infection (dated by TCRdb to between 2018 and 2020). Study-wide context: Alongside well-studied HLA-B-restricted epitopes, the peptide stimulations were aimed at recently identified HLA-C-restricted CMV epitopes, whose presentation resists viral immunomodulation. The HLA type of each donor mattered for the analysis, because public TCR beta signatures pointed to carriage of CMV infection along with the matching HLA type.

Counted from cysteine to phenylalanine, this CDR3 has 14 amino acids. Just CDR3 DNA is preserved here, 42 bases in frame from base 1. The CDR1 and CDR2 encoded by the germline V gene are SGHVS and FNYEAQ. The junction shows trimming of 5 bases on V and 3 bases on J, and the gene matches do not reach 4 bases of it. Per the publication, the treatment or condition label means: in vitro stimulation with specific CMV peptide epitopes to enrich CMV-specific T cells. At least ten counts were recorded for this clonotype. The target of this receptor is not known. No much larger clone is present one base from it, and per-base qualities are unavailable. The instrument given in TCRdb is Illumina HiSeq 1500. In TCRdb, the public reads were trimmed at Q25 with fastp and aligned with MiXCR, with productive beta chains retained. Rows are combined by CDR3 protein, so each entry shows the most common genes and DNA. The sample table records some 120,000 distinct CDR3 sequences; 32% of these occur just once. The ten largest account for roughly 50% of the sample.

Beyond this particular receptor, the publication reports: The ex vivo response was dominated by HLA-C-restricted CMV-specific TCR beta clonotypes, and the single most frequent clonotype in two of eight donors was supplied by these HLA-C-restricted clonotypes. Cumulative frequency of public TCR beta family members discriminated carriers of CMV infection plus the relevant HLA type in this cohort and an independent approximately 370-donor cohort.

The sequencing used CD8+ T cells from cultured PBMCs, collected from culture after CMV antigen stimulation. The V and J genes are TRBV7-6 and TRBJ1-1; TRBD1 matches 9 bases in the middle. The TCR sequence derives from a human donor in good health (CMV status not recorded). Some clones in this sample may be carry-over from other donors' samples. This receptor has the CDR3 CASSIRQGDTEAFF. The sequenced DNA: TGTGCCAGCAGCATACGACAGGGGGACACTGAAGCTTTCTTT.